This TCR beta chain was identified during a study of CD8 T cells in Susac syndrome. Germline V lookup: CDR1 LGHDT, CDR2 YNNKEL (reference sequence). This CDR3 is 15 amino acids long. Trimming stripped 5 bases from V and 7 bases from J, with 21 bases between. Random hexamers were used to reverse transcribe the RNA input (roughly 0.5 to 1 ug). Multiplex PCR with immunoSEQ amplified the TCR beta CDR3 across 54 Vbeta and 13 Jbeta. TCRdb fed the immunoSEQ multiplex PCR reads into MiXCR, producing one record per CDR3 protein. Of some 100,000 distinct CDR3 sequences listed, 96% are singletons. TCR beta from blood CD8+ and CD4+ T cells was sequenced. As controls, healthy donors matched for age and sex were used.

The chain uses TRBV3-1 and TRBJ2-7; no clear D. The sequence was obtained from a human donor in good health. Sequences were obtained from CD4+ T cells from PBMCs. The CDR3 loop reads CASSFRLSPIWEQYF. CDR3 in DNA: TGTGCCAGCAGCTTTCGACTCTCCCCAATCTGGGAGCAGTACTTC.